A single sample is the source of the 24 T cell receptor beta chains below, sequenced in a study of shared clonotypes between healthy human individuals. Generated by immunoSEQ multiplex PCR, the TCRdb table keeps only in-frame clones and is missing some. Here the sample spans 2 million or so clones, around 96% being singletons. Naive CD8 cells lacked CD45RO, underwent positive selection for CCR7 and left out terminally differentiated effector memory CD45RA+ cells. Sample: naive CD8+ T cells sorted from blood. The source is a man aged 18 to 30 in good health.

The rearrangement joins TRBV7-2 to TRBJ2-1, with 10 bases aligning to TRBD2. Germline V gene data show CDR1 as SGHTA and CDR2 as FQGNSA. V was clipped by 1 base and J by 9 bases; unmatched bases: 3. The CDR3 runs 14 residues. The CDR3 is CASSLGPSGSEQFF. The CDR3 DNA sequence: TGTGCCAGCAGCTTAGGCCCTAGCGGGAGTGAGCAGTTCTTC.

The chain uses TRBV15 and TRBJ2-2; D gene unclear. The V end lost 4 bases, the J end lost 0 bases, and 12 bases lay between the germline ends. The CDR3 length is 16 residues. Germline lookup yields CDR1 LNHNV and CDR2 YYDKDF (reference sequence). This CDR3 is CATSKIGFANTGELFF. The CDR3 DNA follows: TGTGCCACCAGCAAGATTGGCTTCGCGAACACCGGGGAGCTGTTTTTT. Variable domain in full (rest from reference TRBV15 and TRBJ2-2): DAMVIQNPRYQVTQFGKPVTLSCSQTLNHNVMYWYQQKSSQAPKLLFHYYDKDFNNEADTPDNFQSRRPNTSFCFLDIRSPGLGDTAMYLCATSKIGFANTGELFFGEGSRLTVL.

This clone has just a few counts. The sample holds other DNA sequences that translate to the same CDR3. The chain carries TRBV27 and TRBJ1-5, with D possibly TRBD1 on 5 matching bases. The germline CDR1 and CDR2 sequences are MNHEY and SMNVEV (reference sequence). CDR3 size: 14 residues. Trimming left V 5 bases short and J 3 bases short, with 11 bases between. CDR3 residues: CASSPGASNQPQHF. CDR3 nucleotide sequence: TGTGCCAGCAGTCCCGGGGCCTCCAATCAGCCCCAGCATTTT.

V usage is TRBV6-1 and J usage is TRBJ1-1, with TRBD1 matching over 7 bases. Germline CDR1 reads MNHNS; CDR2 reads SASEGT. The CDR3 is 15 amino acids. V shed 1 base and J 1 base; nucleotides not matched to a gene: 3. This CDR3 reads CASSEEDRENTEAFF. The CDR3 nucleotides read TGTGCCAGCAGTGAAGAAGACAGGGAGAACACTGAAGCTTTCTTT.

The sample holds one count of this clone. V gene TRBV7-2 combines with J gene TRBJ2-7, with unresolved D. CDR3 length: 13 residues. V was clipped by 3 bases and J by 3 bases, with 9 bases between them. Germline V gene sequence: CDR1 SGHTA, CDR2 FQGNSA. The CDR3 sequence: CASSFSRVYEQYF. The CDR3 nucleotides are TGTGCCAGCAGCTTCAGTAGGGTCTACGAGCAGTACTTC.

This rearrangement joins TRBV18 to TRBJ2-7, with 10 nucleotides matching TRBD2. The germline V gene encodes CDR1 KGHSH and CDR2 LQKENI. The J segment lost 5 bases and the V segment lost 6 bases, leaving 10 bases of the junction unmatched. CDR3 length: 15 amino acids. The DNA of the CDR3 is TGTGCCAGCTCTCCTACTCTAGCGGGGGTAGACGAGCAGTACTTC. Translating it yields CASSPTLAGVDEQYF.

The rearrangement links TRBV27 to TRBJ2-7; D gene uncertain. The CDR3 loop spans 12 amino acids. The germline gives CDR1 MNHEY, CDR2 SMNVEV (reference sequence). V shed 7 bases and J shed 0 bases, with 7 bases lying between them. The chain's CDR3 is CASMADSYEQYF. The DNA for the CDR3 is TGTGCCAGCATGGCAGACTCCTACGAGCAGTACTTC.

To note about this clone: At one boundary the junction diverges from the germline segment, which might be a read error. The chain couples TRBV10-3 to TRBJ2-2; 9 positions agree with TRBD1. The CDR3 is 13 amino acids. Per germline, CDR1 ENHRY and CDR2 SYGVKD. This CDR3 reads CALRTGATGELFF. CDR3 in DNA: TGTGCCCTCAGGACAGGGGCTACCGGGGAGCTGTTTTTT.

This chain uses TRBV5-8 with TRBJ1-4; D call uncertain. The CDR3 is 15 amino acids. Trimming removed 7 bases at V and 0 bases at J, with 13 bases between. Germline assignment: CDR1 SGHTS and CDR2 YDEGEE. This CDR3 reads CASAWADSTNEKLFF. The CDR3 region has the DNA TGTGCCAGCGCTTGGGCGGATTCAACTAATGAAAAACTGTTTTTT.

Comments on this clone: Different DNA sequences within this sample yield the same CDR3. The rearrangement joins TRBV27 to TRBJ2-7, with 7 bases aligning to TRBD2. The J segment lost 0 bases and the V segment lost 1 base, leaving 3 bases of the junction unmatched. CDR3 size: 15 residues. Germline CDR1 reads MNHEY; CDR2 reads SMNVEV (reference sequence). The CDR3 region has the DNA TGTGCCAGCAGTTTATGGGGGGGATCCTCCTACGAGCAGTACTTC. It is translated as CASSLWGGSSYEQYF.

This chain joins TRBV10-3 and TRBJ2-5; D is unclear. Germline-derived CDR1 and CDR2 are ENHRY and SYGVKD. CDR3 length: 12 residues. V was clipped by 9 bases and J by 2 bases, with 10 bases between them. The CDR3 coding sequence is TGTGCCATTCCCGACTTACAAGAGACCCAGTACTTC. It translates to CAIPDLQETQYF.

On this clone itself: At the DNA level, this CDR3 is encoded by other sequences in the same sample as well. The chain couples TRBV27 to TRBJ2-7; D is perhaps TRBD1 or TRBD2 (5 bases each). This CDR3 contains 16 residues. V was cut by 0 bases and J by 0 bases, with 12 bases left in between. The germline V gene has CDR1 MNHEY and CDR2 SMNVEV (reference sequence). CDR3 in DNA: TGTGCCAGCAGTTTATCGAGGGGAACCCTCTCCTACGAGCAGTACTTC. Encoded protein: CASSLSRGTLSYEQYF.

The V gene is TRBV18, the J gene TRBJ2-2; unclear D gene. The CDR3 sequence is 15 residues long. CDR1 is KGHSH and CDR2 is LQKENI in the germline V gene. Trimming cost V 0 bases and J 3 bases, with 8 bases left between them. DNA of the CDR3: TGTGCCAGCTCACCACCGGCGGCGGACACCGGGGAGCTGTTTTTT. The encoded protein is CASSPPAADTGELFF. The whole variable domain, remainder taken from reference TRBV18 and TRBJ2-2, is NAGVMQNPRHLVRRRGQEARLRCSPMKGHSHVYWYRQLPEEGLKFMVYLQKENIIDESGMPKERFSAEFPKEGPSILRIQQVVRGDSAAYFCASSPPAADTGELFFGEGSRLTVL.

The chain couples TRBV27 to TRBJ1-5, with TRBD1 matching 7 bases. V was pared by 6 bases and J by 4 bases, with 3 bases of the junction left unmatched. The CDR3 sequence is 13 residues long. From germline, CDR1 is MNHEY and CDR2 SMNVEV (reference sequence). The CDR3 spells CASRSGGNQPQHF. CDR3 coding DNA: TGTGCCAGCAGATCAGGGGGGAATCAGCCCCAGCATTTT.

The V and J genes are TRBV27 and TRBJ1-2; D unclear. Germline V gene lookup returns CDR1 MNHEY and CDR2 SMNVEV (reference sequence). V lost 6 bases to trimming and J lost 5 bases, with 7 bases between them. The CDR3 contains 11 residues. The CDR3 DNA is TGTGCCAGCAGCGACGGGTATGGCTACACCTTC. Translation gives CASSDGYGYTF.

The gene calls are TRBV4-1 and TRBJ2-3; 8 bases are a match to TRBD2. Germline CDR1 MGHRA, CDR2 YSYEKL. Unmatched junction bases numbered 10, after V lost 0 bases and J lost 2 bases. The length of the CDR3 is 18 residues. CDR3 amino acids: CASSQDPPPAGDTDTQYF. The CDR3 DNA is TGCGCCAGCAGCCAAGATCCCCCTCCAGCGGGGGACACAGATACGCAGTATTTT.

The CDR3 here is CAWNGGPGTDTQYF. The CDR3 region has the DNA TGTGCCTGGAACGGCGGGCCGGGCACAGATACGCAGTATTTT. The V and J genes are TRBV30 and TRBJ2-3; D may be TRBD2 (5 bases). With 4 bases removed from V and 1 base from J, the gap between germline ends came to 12 bases. This CDR3 contains 14 residues. Per germline, CDR1 GTSNPN and CDR2 SVGIG (reference sequence).

The genes are TRBV7-6 and TRBJ2-7; tentatively, D is TRBD1 (6 bases). This CDR3 has 14 amino acids. The V end was cut by 5 bases, the J end by 6 bases, with 17 bases between. CDR1 SGHVS and CDR2 FNYEAQ come from the germline V gene. CDR3 sequence: CASSPRQDLSEQYF. The CDR3 coding sequence is TGTGCCAGCAGCCCAAGACAGGACCTTTCCGAGCAGTACTTC. The variable domain in full, completed from reference TRBV7-6 and TRBJ2-7, reads GAGVSQSPRYKVTKRGQDVALRCDPISGHVSLYWYRQALGQGPEFLTYFNYEAQQDKSGLPNDRFSAERPEGSISTLTIQRTEQRDSAMYRCASSPRQDLSEQYFGPGTRLTVT.

The chain couples TRBV4-1 to TRBJ2-1, with D perhaps matching TRBD2 (6 bases). With 6 bases removed from V and 4 bases from J, the gap between germline ends came to 16 bases. Per germline, CDR1 MGHRA and CDR2 YSYEKL. This CDR3 spans 15 amino acids. For the CDR3, the DNA is TGCGCCAGCAGGTCTAGAGTGGGGACTTACAATGAGCAGTTCTTC. Amino acids: CASRSRVGTYNEQFF.

This sequence joins TRBV19 and TRBJ1-2; 8 bases agree with TRBD1. V lost 9 bases, J lost 4 bases, and 7 bases stayed unmatched. In germline, CDR1 is LNHDA, CDR2 SQIVND (reference sequence). This CDR3 spans 13 amino acids. Written as DNA, the CDR3 is TGTGCCAGCGCGGCCGGGACAGGCTATGGCTACACCTTC. Residues: CASAAGTGYGYTF. The variable domain in full, completed from reference TRBV19 and TRBJ1-2, reads DGGITQSPKYLFRKEGQNVTLSCEQNLNHDAMYWYRQDPGQGLRLIYYSQIVNDFQKGDIAEGYSVSREKKESFPLTVTSAQKNPTAFYLCASAAGTGYGYTFGSGTRLTVV.

V and J are TRBV5-4 and TRBJ2-7; D not certain. Germline V gene lookup returns CDR1 SGHNT and CDR2 YYREEE (reference sequence). This CDR3 is 13 amino acids long. Trimming shortened V by 2 bases and J by 3 bases, and 9 bases separated the two germline ends. CDR3 nucleotide sequence: TGTGCCAGCAGCTTTGAGTCCGGCTACGAGCAGTACTTC. Protein product: CASSFESGYEQYF.

In the case of this clone: Other DNA sequences of this sample code for an identical CDR3. The chain joins TRBV5-1 to TRBJ1-1, with a weak D call TRBD1 (5 bases). Germline values: CDR1 SGHRS, CDR2 YFSETQ. V was shortened by 0 bases and J by 2 bases, with 11 bases between the two germline ends. The CDR3 contains 15 residues. CDR3 DNA: TGCGCCAGCAGCTTGGCCGTCGGGGGAAACACTGAAGCTTTCTTT. Encoded protein: CASSLAVGGNTEAFF.

DNA of the CDR3: TGTGCCAGCAGCCCTTGGGGGCCAGGGTACGAGCAGTACTTC. This translates into CASSPWGPGYEQYF. The chain employs TRBV6-1 and TRBJ2-7, with a weak D call TRBD1 (6 bases). Germline assignment: CDR1 MNHNS and CDR2 SASEGT. V lost 6 bases, J lost 4 bases, and 16 bases lay in between. The CDR3 length is 14 residues.

V is TRBV2 and J is TRBJ2-7, with 11 positions matching TRBD1. Per germline, CDR1 SNHLY and CDR2 FYNNEI. Trimming removed 3 bases from V and 7 bases from J; junction bases left unmatched: 8. This CDR3 is built from 15 residues. The DNA of the CDR3 is TGTGCCAGCAGTGACCCGGGACAGGGGGATTGGGAGCAGTACTTC. This sequence encodes CASSDPGQGDWEQYF.